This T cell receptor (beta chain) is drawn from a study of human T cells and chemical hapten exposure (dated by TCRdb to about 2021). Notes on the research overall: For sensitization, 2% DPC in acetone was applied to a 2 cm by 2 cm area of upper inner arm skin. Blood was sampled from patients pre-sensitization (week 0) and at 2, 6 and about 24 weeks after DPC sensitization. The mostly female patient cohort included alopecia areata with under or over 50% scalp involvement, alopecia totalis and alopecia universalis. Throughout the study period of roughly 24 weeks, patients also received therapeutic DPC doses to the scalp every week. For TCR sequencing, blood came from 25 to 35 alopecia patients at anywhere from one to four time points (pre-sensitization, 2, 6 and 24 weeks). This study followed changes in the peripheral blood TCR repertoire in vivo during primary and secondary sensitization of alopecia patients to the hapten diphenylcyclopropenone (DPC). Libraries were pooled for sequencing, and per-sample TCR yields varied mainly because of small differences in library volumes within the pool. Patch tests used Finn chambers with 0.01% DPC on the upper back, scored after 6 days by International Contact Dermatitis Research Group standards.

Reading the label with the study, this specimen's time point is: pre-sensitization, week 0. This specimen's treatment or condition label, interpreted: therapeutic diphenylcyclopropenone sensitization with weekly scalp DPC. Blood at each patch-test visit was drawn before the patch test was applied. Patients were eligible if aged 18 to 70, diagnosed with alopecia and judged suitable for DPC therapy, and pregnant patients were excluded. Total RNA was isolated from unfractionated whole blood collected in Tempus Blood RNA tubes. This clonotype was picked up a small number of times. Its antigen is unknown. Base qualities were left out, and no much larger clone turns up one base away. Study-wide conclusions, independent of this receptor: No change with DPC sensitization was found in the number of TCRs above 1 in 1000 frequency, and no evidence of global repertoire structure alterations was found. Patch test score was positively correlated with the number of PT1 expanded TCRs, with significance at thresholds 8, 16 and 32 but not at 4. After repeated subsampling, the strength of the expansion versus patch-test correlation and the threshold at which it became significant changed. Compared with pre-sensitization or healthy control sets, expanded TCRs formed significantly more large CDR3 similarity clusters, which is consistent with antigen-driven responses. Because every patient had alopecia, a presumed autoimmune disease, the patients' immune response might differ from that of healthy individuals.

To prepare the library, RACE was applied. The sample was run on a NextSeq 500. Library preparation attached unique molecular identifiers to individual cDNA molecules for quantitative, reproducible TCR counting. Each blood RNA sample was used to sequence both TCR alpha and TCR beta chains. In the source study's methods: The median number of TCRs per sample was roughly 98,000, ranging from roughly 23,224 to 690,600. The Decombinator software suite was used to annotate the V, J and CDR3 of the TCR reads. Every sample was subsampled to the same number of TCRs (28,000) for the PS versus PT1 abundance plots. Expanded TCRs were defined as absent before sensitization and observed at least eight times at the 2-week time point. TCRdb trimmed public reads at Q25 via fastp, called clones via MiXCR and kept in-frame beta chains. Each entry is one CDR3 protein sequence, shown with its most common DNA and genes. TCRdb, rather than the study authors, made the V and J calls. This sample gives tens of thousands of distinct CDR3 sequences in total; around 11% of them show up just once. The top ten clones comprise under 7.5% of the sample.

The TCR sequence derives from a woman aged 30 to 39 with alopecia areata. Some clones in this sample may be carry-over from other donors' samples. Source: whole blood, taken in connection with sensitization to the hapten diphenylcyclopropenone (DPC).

CDR3 sequence: CSVEAGGGGAIRDGYTF. The DNA sequence is as follows: TGCAGCGTTGAAGCCGGGGGAGGGGGCGCGATTCGTGATGGCTACACCTTC. The chain links TRBV29-1 with TRBJ1-2, and 7 junctional nucleotides match TRBD1. The cysteine opens and the phenylalanine closes a CDR3 of 17 amino acids. Just CDR3 DNA is preserved here, 51 bases in frame from base 1. From the germline V gene, CDR1 is SQVTM and CDR2 is ANQGSEA. Germline trimming amounts to 1 base on V and 6 bases on J, with 17 as the count of junction bases outside the gene matches.